The 27 T cell receptor beta chains below all came from one sample that was sequenced in a study of metastatic and nonmetastatic thyroid tumors. TCRdb called clones again from the PCR reads with MiXCR. The sample holds approximately 9,000 clones, 35% to 45% seen once. Treatment of any kind had been given to no patient before thyroid surgery. The material sequenced was tumor tissue. Receptors originate from a female donor with papillary thyroid cancer or a benign thyroid nodule (not recorded which). Some clones in this sample may be carry-over from other donors' samples.

V gene TRBV6-1 combines with J gene TRBJ1-1, with TRBD1 identical over 10 bases. The trim removed 6 bases at V and 7 bases at J, leaving 17 bases unmatched. This CDR3 contains 17 residues. Germline CDR1 reads MNHNS; CDR2 reads SASEGT. Here the CDR3 DNA reads TGTGCCAGCAGCCCCCCACCCGGGACAGGGGCCCATTTTGAAGCTTTCTTT. Translated, it gives CASSPPPGTGAHFEAFF.

This clone was seen ten or more times. V is TRBV11-1 and J is TRBJ2-2; TRBD1 matches 7 bases. Germline V lookup: CDR1 SGHAT, CDR2 FQDESV (reference sequence). The CDR3 consists of 16 residues. The V gene end was trimmed by 5 bases and the J gene end by 2 bases; junction bases not matched to a gene: 8. As DNA, the CDR3 is TGTGCCAGCAGCCACCCAGGGGGATCTAACACCGGGGAGCTGTTTTTT. Its protein is CASSHPGGSNTGELFF.

The J gene is TRBJ1-4, the V gene TRBV5-6, with D possibly being TRBD1 (5 bases). V shed 1 base and J shed 3 bases, with 25 bases lying between them. Germline loops: CDR1 SGHDT, CDR2 YYEEEE. The CDR3 contains 20 residues. The CDR3: CASSLNVAAGLFRSNEKLFF. CDR3 in DNA: TGTGCCAGCAGCTTGAATGTGGCTGCAGGGCTCTTTCGGTCTAATGAAAAACTGTTTTTT.

This clone occurred a few times. This rearrangement joins TRBV30 to TRBJ1-5, with 9 bases lining up with TRBD1. The length of the CDR3 is 13 residues. The germline V gene encodes CDR1 GTSNPN and CDR2 SVGIG (reference sequence). Trimming cost V 5 bases and J 7 bases; bases outside gene matches: 6. CDR3 loop: CAWATGGGQPQHF. CDR3 DNA: TGTGCCTGGGCTACAGGGGGCGGGCAGCCCCAGCATTTT. Filled out from reference TRBV30 and TRBJ1-5, the complete variable domain reads SQTIHQWPATLVQPVGSPLSLECTVEGTSNPNLYWYRQAAGRGLQLLFYSVGIGQISSEVPQNLSASRPQDRQFILSSKKLLLSDSGFYLCAWATGGGQPQHFGDGTRLSIL.

This clone was picked up a small number of times. V and J are TRBV6-1 and TRBJ1-6, with D possibly being TRBD1 (5 bases). Trimming stripped 3 bases from V and 10 bases from J, with 10 bases between. Germline V gives CDR1 MNHNS, CDR2 SASEGT. CDR3 length equals 13 residues. CDR3 coding DNA: TGTGCCAGCAGTGACAGGGAAGGATCACCCCTCCACTTT. This encodes CASSDREGSPLHF.

The CDR3 protein is CASSYGTGGQPQHF. Written as DNA, the CDR3 is TGTGCCAGCAGTTACGGGACAGGGGGCCAGCCCCAGCATTTT. This sequence joins TRBV6-2 or TRBV6-3 and TRBJ1-5; 12 bases are shared with TRBD1. This CDR3 spans 14 amino acids. V was pared by 2 bases and J by 7 bases, with 0 bases of the junction left unmatched. Germline loops: CDR1 MNHEY, CDR2 SVGEGT.

Many counts were recorded for this clone. CDR3 bases: TGTGCCAGCAGCTTGGTCAATAGCAATCAGCCCCAGCATTTT. Translating gives CASSLVNSNQPQHF. The gene calls are TRBV5-6 and TRBJ1-5; D remains ambiguous. In germline, CDR1 is SGHDT, CDR2 YYEEEE. CDR3 length: 14 residues. V lost 0 bases and J 0 bases, leaving 4 bases between the germline ends.

This clone was observed a few times. The chain joins TRBV6-2 or TRBV6-3 to TRBJ2-7; TRBD2 aligns across 9 bases. This CDR3 has 15 amino acids. Germline assignment: CDR1 MNHEY and CDR2 SVGEGT. V shed 6 bases and J 2 bases; nucleotides not matched to a gene: 8. As DNA, the CDR3 is TGTGCCAGCAGCGTAGCGGGAGACCATACCTACGAGCAGTACTTC. This gives the protein CASSVAGDHTYEQYF.

This chain connects TRBV5-8 to TRBJ1-2; D might be TRBD1 (5 bases). The CDR3 covers 15 residues. CDR1 and CDR2 from the germline V gene are SGHTS and YDEGEE. V lost 0 bases and J lost 3, with 12 bases in between. This CDR3 reads CASSLEAGAHYGYTF. CDR3 bases: TGTGCCAGCAGCTTGGAGGCCGGGGCGCACTATGGCTACACCTTC.

V and J are TRBV6-1 and TRBJ1-1; D is ambiguous. CDR1 and CDR2 from the germline V gene are MNHNS and SASEGT. V gave up 1 base and J gave up 1 base, with 7 bases separating them. CDR3 length equals 14 residues. The CDR3 nucleotides are TGTGCCAGCAGTGAAGAGGGAGGGAACACTGAAGCTTTCTTT. Residues: CASSEEGGNTEAFF.

By share of the sample, this clone is medium-sized. The chain is built from TRBV20-1 and TRBJ2-7; D remains unclear. This CDR3 comprises 11 residues. The V gene lost 6 bases and the J gene lost 2 bases, with 8 bases spanning the gap. Germline V CDR1 and CDR2: DFQATT, SNEGSKA (reference sequence). The CDR3 DNA follows: TGCAGTGCCAAATTTCCCTACGAGCAGTACTTC. Translation gives CSAKFPYEQYF.

This chain connects TRBV7-2 to TRBJ1-1, with a tentative D call TRBD1 (5 bases). Germline CDR1 reads SGHTA; CDR2 reads FQGNSA. V gave up 8 bases and J gave up 4 bases, with 17 bases separating them. The CDR3 is 14 amino acids. The CDR3 reads CASSRVAGSTEAFF. The CDR3 bases are TGTGCCAGCTCCCGTGTCGCAGGGTCCACTGAAGCTTTCTTT.

J is TRBJ2-7 and V is TRBV5-1, with 7 positions matching TRBD1. The junction had 8 bases not matched to a gene; V was cut back by 1 base and J by 4 bases. The CDR3 has 15 amino acids. Looked up from germline, CDR1 is SGHRS and CDR2 is YFSETQ. The CDR3 sequence: CASSLRGPRKYEQYF. CDR3 sequence (DNA): TGCGCCAGCAGCTTGAGGGGGCCACGAAAGTACGAGCAGTACTTC.

This chain uses TRBV6-1 with TRBJ2-7, with TRBD2 identical over 9 bases. The CDR3 covers 14 residues. The V segment lost 5 bases and the J segment 2 bases; nucleotides outside the gene matches: 4. CDR1 and CDR2 from the germline V gene are MNHNS and SASEGT. Written as DNA, the CDR3 is TGTGCCAGCAGTATAGCGGGAGTACCCTACGAGCAGTACTTC. It translates to CASSIAGVPYEQYF.

The chain joins TRBV5-4 to TRBJ2-1; 7 bases line up with TRBD1. J was trimmed by 0 bases and V by 1 base; bases with no gene match: 13. Germline CDR1 is SGHNT and CDR2 is YYREEE (reference sequence). This CDR3 is built from 19 residues. The CDR3 nucleotides read TGTGCCAGCAGCTTGCAAGCTTCAGCCAGGGGGAGCTCCTACAATGAGCAGTTCTTC. Translating gives CASSLQASARGSSYNEQFF.

Sample share makes this clone medium-sized. This chain joins TRBV30 and TRBJ1-1; D unclear. Trimming took off 6 bases at V and 4 bases at J, with 12 bases between the two ends. Germline V gives CDR1 GTSNPN, CDR2 SVGIG (reference sequence). This CDR3 comprises 12 residues. The CDR3, as DNA: TGTGCCTGCAAGGGCGGGCGCACTGAAGCTTTCTTT. It translates to CACKGGRTEAFF. The full variable domain, in which reference TRBV30 and TRBJ1-1 provide the parts outside the CDR3, is SQTIHQWPATLVQPVGSPLSLECTVEGTSNPNLYWYRQAAGRGLQLLFYSVGIGQISSEVPQNLSASRPQDRQFILSSKKLLLSDSGFYLCACKGGRTEAFFGQGTRLTVV.

V is TRBV5-8 and J is TRBJ1-5; TRBD1 might be the D (6 bases). With 5 bases removed from V and 5 bases from J, the gap between germline ends came to 17 bases. This CDR3 contains 15 residues. Germline lookup yields CDR1 SGHTS and CDR2 YDEGEE. CDR3 protein: CASRTPEGVYQPQHF. DNA of the CDR3: TGTGCCAGCAGAACCCCCGAGGGGGTCTATCAGCCCCAGCATTTT.

This clone is termed medium-sized (0.01 to 0.1%). This sequence joins TRBV24-1 and TRBJ2-5; D is perhaps TRBD1 (6 bases). The germline V gene encodes CDR1 KGHDR and CDR2 SFDVKD. Trimming removed 6 bases from V and 2 bases from J, with 15 bases in between. The CDR3 covers 15 residues. CDR3 coding DNA: TGTGCCACCAGTTGGTCCGGGACACTACAAGAGACCCAGTACTTC. Protein product: CATSWSGTLQETQYF.

Sample share makes this clone medium-sized. The chain carries TRBV2 and TRBJ1-1; no firm D call. Germline loops: CDR1 SNHLY, CDR2 FYNNEI. V lost 2 bases, J lost 1 base, and 5 bases lay in between. This CDR3 has 13 amino acids. The CDR3 DNA sequence: TGTGCCAGCAGTGAAATTAAGAACACTGAAGCTTTCTTT. Its protein product is CASSEIKNTEAFF.

The chain combines TRBV19 with TRBJ2-7; 14 bases map to TRBD2. J lost 4 bases, V lost 5 bases, and 4 bases had no gene match. The germline CDR1 and CDR2 sequences are LNHDA and SQIVND (reference sequence). This CDR3 has 15 amino acids. The CDR3 DNA follows: TGTGCCAGTAGTCCACGGACTAGCGGGAGGTACGAGCAGTACTTC. Translating it yields CASSPRTSGRYEQYF.

This rearrangement joins TRBV18 to TRBJ1-5; no definite D call. V was pared by 0 bases and J by 7 bases, with 13 bases between. Germline V lookup: CDR1 KGHSH, CDR2 LQKENI. The CDR3 sequence is 15 residues long. The CDR3 region is CASSPPSGKGQPQHF. The CDR3 DNA reads as TGTGCCAGCTCACCACCGTCGGGGAAAGGCCAGCCCCAGCATTTT.

The DNA for the CDR3 is TGTGCCAGCAGTTTTGGGGGGGCGTCCTACGAGCAGTACTTC. This encodes CASSFGGASYEQYF. The chain combines TRBV12-3 or TRBV12-4 with TRBJ2-7, with D tentatively TRBD2 (7 bases). With 3 bases removed from V and 1 base from J, the gap between germline ends came to 10 bases. The CDR3 is 14 amino acids.

Remarks on this clone: Just one base apart from a much larger clone, this may be a read error. The rearrangement joins TRBV10-3 to TRBJ1-5; D gene ambiguous. The length of the CDR3 is 14 residues. The ends were cut back, 4 bases at V and 3 bases at J, with 10 bases in the middle. Germline loops: CDR1 ENHRY, CDR2 SYGVKD. Here the CDR3 reads CAISGGNLNQPQHF. For the CDR3, the DNA is TGTGCCATCAGTGGAGGGAACCTCAATCAGCCCCAGCATTTT.

This clone appeared many times. The chain carries TRBV20-1 and TRBJ2-3; weak D call: TRBD2 (6 bases). The V and J ends lost 3 bases and 1 base respectively, with 11 bases between them. Germline V gene sequence: CDR1 DFQATT, CDR2 SNEGSKA (reference sequence). CDR3 size: 14 residues. CDR3 protein: CSASGTERTDTQYF. In DNA, the CDR3 is TGCAGTGCTAGTGGGACTGAGCGCACAGATACGCAGTATTTT.

This chain joins TRBV18 and TRBJ1-6; D is perhaps TRBD1 (5 bases). The V gene's germline CDR1 is KGHSH and CDR2 LQKENI. V lost 6 bases, J lost 14 bases, and 20 bases lay in between. The CDR3 has 14 residues. The CDR3 DNA is TGTGCCAGCTCCCCCGGGACGGGGTTTATGGCCCTCCACTTT. This translates into CASSPGTGFMALHF.

CDR3 sequence reads: CASSLQSASGEQYF. CDR3 DNA sequence: TGTGCCAGCAGCCTCCAATCCGCCAGTGGCGAGCAGTACTTC. The chain carries TRBV7-9 and TRBJ2-7; no clear D gene. This CDR3 has 14 residues. V lost 5 bases and J 6 bases, leaving 17 bases between the germline ends. Per the germline V gene, CDR1 is SEHNR and CDR2 is FQNEAQ (reference sequence).

The chain has TRBV30 and TRBJ2-2; 11 nucleotides agree with TRBD2. CDR1 is GTSNPN, CDR2 SVGIG, per germline (reference sequence). This CDR3 spans 14 amino acids. V shed 4 bases and J 7 bases; nucleotides not matched to a gene: 5. The CDR3: CAWNAGTSGGELFF. The CDR3 DNA reads as TGTGCCTGGAATGCCGGGACTAGCGGCGGGGAGCTGTTTTTT.